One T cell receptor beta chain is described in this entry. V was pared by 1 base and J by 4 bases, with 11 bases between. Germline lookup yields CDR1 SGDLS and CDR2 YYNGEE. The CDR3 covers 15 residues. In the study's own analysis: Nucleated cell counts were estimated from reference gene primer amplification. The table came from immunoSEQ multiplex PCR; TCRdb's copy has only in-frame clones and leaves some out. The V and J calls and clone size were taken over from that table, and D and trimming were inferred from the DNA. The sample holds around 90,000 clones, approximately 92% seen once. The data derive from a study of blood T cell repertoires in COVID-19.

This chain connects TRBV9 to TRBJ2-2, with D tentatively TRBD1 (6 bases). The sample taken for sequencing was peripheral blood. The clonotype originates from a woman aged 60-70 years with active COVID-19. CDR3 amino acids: CASSVTDRITGELFF. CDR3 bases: TGTGCCAGCAGCGTAACCGACAGGATCACCGGGGAGCTGTTTTTT.